Shown below are 30 T cell receptor beta chains from a single sample sequenced in a study of T-cell memory formation after mild COVID-19. TCRdb ran MiXCR on the 5' RACE reads and lists one entry per CDR3 protein. Of tens of thousands of distinct CDR3 sequences in the sample, 20% to 25% were seen once. The material sequenced was PBMCs or a T cell subset sorted from them (not recorded which). These receptors were collected from an adult who had mild COVID-19 (a few samples of this study predate the infection). Cell type and time point are not known.

This clonotype was seen many times. The chain is built from TRBV4-3 and TRBJ2-3, with D possibly called TRBD1 or TRBD2 (5 bases each). This CDR3 is built from 13 residues. Trimming took 1 base from V and 6 from J, leaving 8 bases between them. Germline CDR1 is LGHNA and CDR2 is YSLEER. The CDR3 region has the DNA TGCGCCAGCAGCCAAGCGGGACGGGATACGCAGTATTTT. Protein sequence: CASSQAGRDTQYF.

At least ten counts were recorded for this clonotype. The V and J genes are TRBV7-9 and TRBJ2-2; 9 bases line up with TRBD1. Trimming at V came to 3 bases and at J to 0 bases, leaving 14 bases not matched to a gene. Per the germline V gene, CDR1 is SEHNR and CDR2 is FQNEAQ (reference sequence). The CDR3 length is 20 residues. Written as DNA, the CDR3 is TGTGCCAGCAGCTTTCCTGACAGGGGGTCCAAGAAAGCGAACACCGGGGAGCTGTTTTTT. This gives the protein CASSFPDRGSKKANTGELFF.

In its sample, this clonotype ranks as medium-sized. The chain is built from TRBV5-1 and TRBJ2-5, with 9 nucleotides matching TRBD2. Germline values: CDR1 SGHRS, CDR2 YFSETQ. With V trimmed by 4 bases and J by 5 bases, 12 bases remained unmatched. CDR3 length: 16 residues. This CDR3 is CASSPGLAVDWETQYF. In nucleotides, the CDR3 is TGCGCCAGCAGCCCGGGACTAGCAGTGGATTGGGAGACCCAGTACTTC.

Many counts were recorded for this clonotype. This sequence joins TRBV9 and TRBJ1-1, with a tentative D call TRBD1 (6 bases). The V end lost 2 bases, the J end lost 4 bases, and 12 bases lay between the germline ends. Germline V CDR1 and CDR2: SGDLS, YYNGEE. This CDR3 has 14 amino acids. CDR3 residues: CASSVSGAGTEAFF. CDR3 nucleotides: TGTGCCAGCAGCGTCTCAGGGGCCGGCACTGAAGCTTTCTTT.

In this sample, this clonotype turned up a few times. The gene calls are TRBV6-2 or TRBV6-3 and TRBJ2-1, with TRBD2 matching over 7 bases. Per germline, CDR1 MNHEY and CDR2 SVGEGT. CDR3 length equals 15 residues. The ends lost 6 bases at V and 3 bases at J; junction bases unmatched: 8. CDR3 loop: CASSPLADIYNEQFF. CDR3 DNA sequence: TGTGCCAGCAGCCCTCTAGCGGACATCTACAATGAGCAGTTCTTC.

The sample holds many counts of this clonotype. V usage is TRBV4-1 and J usage is TRBJ1-4; D is undetermined. CDR1 is MGHRA, CDR2 YSYEKL, per germline. The ends were cut back, 3 bases at V and 1 base at J, with 12 bases in the middle. The CDR3 covers 16 residues. The DNA of the CDR3 is TGCGCCAGCAGCCAGGCAAACCCTGGAACTAATGAAAAACTGTTTTTT. Its translation: CASSQANPGTNEKLFF.

The genes are TRBV7-9 and TRBJ1-1, with 7 nucleotides matching TRBD1. Germline CDR1 reads SEHNR; CDR2 reads FQNEAQ (reference sequence). CDR3 length: 13 residues. After removal of 6 bases from V and 3 bases from J, the junction contained 4 bases not matched to a gene. Here the CDR3 reads CASRGGTDTEAFF. The CDR3, as DNA: TGTGCCAGCAGAGGGGGGACAGACACTGAAGCTTTCTTT.

V usage is TRBV6-5 and J usage is TRBJ2-2, with D tentatively TRBD1 (6 bases). Trimming took off 5 bases at V and 3 bases at J, with 10 bases between the two ends. The CDR3 spans 14 residues. The V gene's germline CDR1 is MNHEY and CDR2 SVGAGI. Here the CDR3 DNA reads TGTGCCAGCAGTATACACAGGGACACCGGGGAGCTGTTTTTT. Protein sequence: CASSIHRDTGELFF.

In its sample, this clonotype was seen many times. The rearrangement joins TRBV12-3 or TRBV12-4 to TRBJ2-2; 8 bases are a match to TRBD1. The V gene end was trimmed by 6 bases and the J gene end by 5 bases; junction bases not matched to a gene: 11. The CDR3 is 16 amino acids. CDR3 coding DNA: TGTGCCAGCAGGTCCCGTAGACAGGGGAAGACCGGGGAGCTGTTTTTT. Its protein is CASRSRRQGKTGELFF.

This clonotype was counted ten times or more. The chain uses TRBV7-6 and TRBJ1-4; 8 bases fit TRBD1. The CDR3 runs to 14 residues. Germline V gives CDR1 SGHVS, CDR2 FNYEAQ. V was pared by 4 bases and J by 5 bases, with 3 bases of the junction left unmatched. CDR3 nucleotides: TGTGCCAGCAGCTACGGACAGGGCAATGAAAAACTGTTTTTT. This sequence encodes CASSYGQGNEKLFF.

V and J are TRBV13 and TRBJ1-2; 8 bases fit TRBD1. The J segment lost 5 bases and the V segment lost 5 bases, leaving 4 bases of the junction unmatched. This CDR3 comprises 13 residues. Germline lookup yields CDR1 PRHDT and CDR2 FYEKMQ (reference sequence). The CDR3 DNA reads TGTGCCAGCAGCCGCGGGACAGGTTATGGCTACACCTTC. Protein sequence: CASSRGTGYGYTF. The full variable domain, completed using reference TRBV13 and TRBJ1-2, is AAGVIQSPRHLIKEKRETATLKCYPIPRHDTVYWYQQGPGQDPQFLISFYEKMQSDKGSIPDRFSAQQFSDYHSELNMSSLELGDSALYFCASSRGTGYGYTFGSGTRLTVV.

The chain links TRBV7-3 to TRBJ2-3; 10 nucleotides match TRBD2. V trimming: 4 bases; J trimming: 1 base; junction bases outside the gene matches: 20. CDR3 length: 21 amino acids. CDR1 and CDR2 from the germline V gene are SGHTA and FQGTGA. The CDR3 DNA reads TGTGCCAGCAGCTCCCCGGCCATTCTAGCGGGAGAAGGGTGGGGCACAGATACGCAGTATTTT. Its protein is CASSSPAILAGEGWGTDTQYF.

The rearrangement joins TRBV5-6 to TRBJ1-1, with D perhaps TRBD1 (5 bases). Germline V CDR1 and CDR2: SGHDT, YYEEEE. The V end was cut by 7 bases, the J end by 3 bases, with 10 bases between. The CDR3 length is 12 residues. CDR3 bases: TGTGCCAGCCTCGGGGGGGACACTGAAGCTTTCTTT. It yields the protein CASLGGDTEAFF.

This clonotype counts as medium-sized. The J gene is TRBJ1-1, the V gene TRBV5-1; no definite D call. The germline CDR1 and CDR2 sequences are SGHRS and YFSETQ. The V end was cut by 2 bases, the J end by 1 base, with 9 bases between. The CDR3 contains 14 residues. The CDR3 here is CASSFGSTNTEAFF. The DNA of the CDR3 is TGCGCCAGCAGCTTCGGGTCAACGAACACTGAAGCTTTCTTT.

This clonotype occurred a few times. The CDR3 sequence is CASSQEWTNFGTDTQYF. CDR3 sequence (DNA): TGCGCCAGCAGCCAAGAATGGACTAACTTCGGCACAGATACGCAGTATTTT. V usage is TRBV4-3 and J usage is TRBJ2-3; D is perhaps TRBD2 (6 bases). CDR3 length equals 17 residues. The V and J ends lost 0 bases and 1 base respectively, with 14 bases between them. CDR1 is LGHNA and CDR2 is YSLEER in the germline V gene.

This clonotype was recorded a few times. This chain links TRBV12-3 or TRBV12-4 with TRBJ1-2; TRBD1 might be the D (6 bases). The germline V and J ends were trimmed by 3 bases and 4 bases, with 24 bases remaining between them. There are 18 residues in the CDR3. The CDR3 DNA sequence: TGTGCCAGCAGTTTCGCCCCGGGGCACAGGGTAAGGCGCTATGGCTACACCTTC. This gives the protein CASSFAPGHRVRRYGYTF.

This clonotype was observed many times. The chain employs TRBV20-1 and TRBJ2-3; 8 bases match TRBD1. The CDR3 has 16 residues. Looked up from germline, CDR1 is DFQATT and CDR2 is SNEGSKA (reference sequence). Trimming removed 6 bases from V and 2 bases from J; junction bases left unmatched: 13. The CDR3: CSAHNPGGPSTDTQYF. CDR3 DNA: TGCAGTGCGCACAACCCAGGGGGCCCTTCCACAGATACGCAGTATTTT.

This rearrangement joins TRBV5-1 to TRBJ1-1; a weak D match, TRBD1 (5 bases). The CDR3 totals 14 residues. V gave up 0 bases and J gave up 6 bases, with 12 bases separating them. The germline CDR1 and CDR2 sequences are SGHRS and YFSETQ. Written as DNA, the CDR3 is TGCGCCAGCAGCTTGGCACGGGGGATGGCTGAAGCTTTCTTT. It is translated as CASSLARGMAEAFF.

This clonotype was seen ten or more times. The chain couples TRBV20-1 to TRBJ1-5; D possibly corresponds to TRBD1 (6 bases). The V and J ends lost 0 bases and 4 bases respectively, with 13 bases between them. Germline V gene lookup returns CDR1 DFQATT and CDR2 SNEGSKA (reference sequence). The CDR3 covers 15 residues. CDR3 amino acids: CSARDAGQNNQPQHF. The CDR3 region has the DNA TGCAGTGCTAGAGATGCCGGACAGAATAATCAGCCCCAGCATTTT.

The sample holds many counts of this clonotype. The chain is built from TRBV20-1 and TRBJ1-2; the D gene is possibly TRBD1 (6 bases). Between the trimmed V and J ends, which lost 5 bases and 3 bases, there was a span of 16 bases. The germline V gene has CDR1 DFQATT and CDR2 SNEGSKA (reference sequence). CDR3 size: 14 residues. CDR3 nucleotide sequence: TGCAGTGCTTATAAAGGACAGATTGACTATGGCTACACCTTC. Its protein is CSAYKGQIDYGYTF.

The chain uses TRBV4-3 and TRBJ2-1; possible D gene TRBD1, 6 bases. The CDR3 is 15 amino acids. Trimming cost V 3 bases and J 7 bases, with 16 bases left between them. Germline assignment: CDR1 LGHNA and CDR2 YSLEER. CDR3 residues: CASSQYNQGLNEQFF. Here the CDR3 DNA reads TGCGCCAGCAGCCAGTACAACCAGGGGTTGAATGAGCAGTTCTTC.

This clonotype was seen ten or more times. The chain is built from TRBV12-3 or TRBV12-4 and TRBJ1-1; no firm D call. The CDR3 runs to 17 residues. V was clipped by 6 bases and J by 2 bases, with 22 bases between them. The CDR3 sequence: CASRRDAGVGPNTEAFF. The CDR3 DNA reads as TGTGCCAGCAGACGTGACGCTGGGGTCGGGCCTAACACTGAAGCTTTCTTT.

Ten or more counts support this clonotype. V is TRBV12-3 or TRBV12-4 and J is TRBJ2-1, with D perhaps matching TRBD1 or TRBD2 (6 bases each). V shed 1 base and J shed 12 bases, with 28 bases lying between them. The CDR3 contains 18 residues. The CDR3 coding sequence is TGTGCCAGCAGTTTAGTCTATCCGGGGGCGTCGGGCAATACAGGGCAGTTCTTC. Encoded protein: CASSLVYPGASGNTGQFF.

This clonotype came up many times. The rearrangement uses TRBV11-2 and TRBJ1-6, with TRBD1 as a possible D gene (6 bases). Germline-derived CDR1 and CDR2 are SGHAT and FQNNGV. Trimming took 1 base from V and 11 from J, leaving 12 bases between them. The CDR3 length is 14 residues. The CDR3 DNA reads as TGTGCCAGCAGCTTAGGAGGGGGTCAAACACCCCTCCACTTT. Amino acids: CASSLGGGQTPLHF.

This clonotype was seen at least ten times. J is TRBJ1-2 and V is TRBV5-4; a weak D match, TRBD1 (5 bases). V shed 0 bases and J shed 8 bases, with 17 bases lying between them. Per germline, CDR1 SGHNT and CDR2 YYREEE (reference sequence). This CDR3 has 15 amino acids. The CDR3 here is CASSLDSTGGQGYTF. CDR3 sequence (DNA): TGTGCCAGCAGCTTGGACTCCACAGGAGGTCAAGGCTACACCTTC. The full variable domain, its missing parts supplied by reference TRBV5-4 and TRBJ1-2, is ETGVTQSPTHLIKTRGQQVTLRCSSQSGHNTVSWYQQALGQGPQFIFQYYREEENGRGNFPPRFSGLQFPNYSSELNVNALELDDSALYLCASSLDSTGGQGYTFGSGTRLTVV.

This clonotype was observed at least ten times. The chain uses TRBV2 and TRBJ1-4; 7 bases agree with TRBD1. The CDR3 length is 14 residues. Germline CDR1 SNHLY, CDR2 FYNNEI. V trimming: 6 bases; J trimming: 3 bases; junction bases outside the gene matches: 4. The CDR3 sequence is CASSLGQANEKLFF. The CDR3 nucleotides are TGTGCCAGCAGCCTAGGACAGGCTAATGAAAAACTGTTTTTT.

This clonotype was recorded many times. The chain uses TRBV4-1 and TRBJ2-7, with 9 bases fitting TRBD2. The CDR3 contains 15 residues. Germline V gene lookup returns CDR1 MGHRA and CDR2 YSYEKL. After removal of 0 bases from V and 4 bases from J, the junction contained 4 bases not matched to a gene. The CDR3 spells CASSQERGGMYEQYF. The CDR3 bases are TGCGCCAGCAGCCAAGAGCGGGGGGGCATGTACGAGCAGTACTTC.

This clonotype has at least ten counts. The chain recombines TRBV20-1 with TRBJ2-1; 7 bases agree with TRBD1. The V and J ends lost 6 bases and 2 bases, in that order; junction bases with no gene match: 10. This CDR3 is built from 15 residues. Germline V gene data show CDR1 as DFQATT and CDR2 as SNEGSKA (reference sequence). The CDR3 bases are TGCAGTGCCACAGGGGCCCTTTCTACCTACAATGAGCAGTTCTTC. Its protein product is CSATGALSTYNEQFF.

The rearrangement links TRBV12-3 or TRBV12-4 to TRBJ2-2, with 10 bases matching TRBD1. The CDR3 consists of 16 residues. After removal of 3 bases from V and 1 base from J, the junction contained 2 bases not matched to a gene. CDR3 residues: CASSFWDRGNTGELFF. In nucleotides, the CDR3 is TGTGCCAGCAGTTTTTGGGACAGGGGGAACACCGGGGAGCTGTTTTTT.

In its sample, this clonotype was seen many times. The chain joins TRBV12-3 or TRBV12-4 to TRBJ2-2; D possibly uses TRBD1 or TRBD2 (6 bases each). This CDR3 contains 16 residues. V was pared by 5 bases and J by 7 bases, with 20 bases between. Here the CDR3 reads CASSLDGGGRGGELFF. The CDR3 coding sequence is TGTGCCAGCAGTCTGGACGGTGGGGGGCGCGGCGGGGAGCTGTTTTTT.